These T cell receptor beta chains were read from a single sample in a study of T cells in Graves' hyperthyroidism and ophthalmopathy. Each CDR3 protein is one row after TCRdb ran MiXCR on the multiplex PCR reads. The sample shows hundreds of thousands of distinct CDR3 sequences, around 15% of them seen only once. Sequencing used blood. Every receptor here comes from a woman in her fifties or sixties with Graves' ophthalmopathy. Each CDR3 is given with its conserved first and last residue.

j_call: TRBJ1-1
v_call: TRBV12-3/TRBV12-4
cdr3_aa: CASTRGGGTEAFF

j_call: TRBJ2-5
v_call: TRBV20-1
cdr3_aa: CSARQETQYF

j_call: TRBJ2-1
v_call: TRBV2
cdr3_aa: CASSGDRATYSEQFF

j_call: TRBJ2-2
v_call: TRBV27
cdr3_aa: CASSLSAGELFF

j_call: TRBJ1-1
v_call: TRBV30
cdr3_aa: CAWSYGSGGTEAFF

j_call: TRBJ1-1
v_call: TRBV3-1
cdr3_aa: CASSRRTGQNTEAFF

j_call: TRBJ2-5
v_call: TRBV30
cdr3_aa: CALTGYQETQYF

j_call: TRBJ1-2
v_call: TRBV7-2
cdr3_aa: CASSRDRGQYGYTF

j_call: TRBJ2-7
v_call: TRBV27
cdr3_aa: CASSLRGGYEQCF

j_call: TRBJ2-7
v_call: TRBV7-3
cdr3_aa: CASSPSVGSHEQYF

j_call: TRBJ2-3
v_call: TRBV5-8
cdr3_aa: CASSLFPRAPSNTQYF

j_call: TRBJ1-2
v_call: TRBV18
cdr3_aa: CASSPARDGYGYTF

j_call: TRBJ2-1
v_call: TRBV19
cdr3_aa: CASSLGQSNEQFF

j_call: TRBJ2-1
v_call: TRBV7-3
cdr3_aa: CASSLIGGVSYNEQFF

j_call: TRBJ2-7
v_call: TRBV10-3
cdr3_aa: CAIRGDSASYEQYF

j_call: TRBJ1-2
v_call: TRBV2
cdr3_aa: CASGGQGLIYGYTF

j_call: TRBJ2-7
v_call: TRBV5-8
cdr3_aa: CASSLGGTARDEQYF

j_call: TRBJ2-3
v_call: TRBV3-1
cdr3_aa: CASSSQRSSTDTQYF